These 24 T cell receptor beta chains came from one sample sequenced in a study of CD4 T cells in relation to SARS-CoV-2 and coronaviruses. The protocol was immunoSEQ multiplex PCR, while the TCRdb copy is restricted to in-frame clones and leaves out a portion. The repertoire consists of under 65,000 clones, with roughly 89% occurring once and the leading ten covering roughly 1.5%. Before the COVID-19 pandemic, during about 2011-2019, CD4+ T cells were taken from unexposed donors. The material sequenced was memory CD4+ T cells from PBMCs. The receptors derive from a human donor in good health.

The rearrangement joins TRBV4-1 to TRBJ2-2, with 11 bases aligning to TRBD1. Germline V gives CDR1 MGHRA, CDR2 YSYEKL. Trimming cost V 4 bases and J 5 bases; bases outside gene matches: 6. CDR3 length: 16 residues. The CDR3 DNA reads TGCGCCAGCAGCCGTGACCGGGACAGGGGGACCGGGGAGCTGTTTTTT. This gives the protein CASSRDRDRGTGELFF.

This clone was detected once. This chain connects TRBV19 to TRBJ2-3; 10 bases are shared with TRBD1. V gave up 7 bases and J gave up 1 base; unmatched junction bases: 11. Germline CDR1 is LNHDA and CDR2 is SQIVND (reference sequence). The CDR3 runs to 17 residues. The CDR3 protein is CASNTRPGTGGTDTQYF. CDR3 in DNA: TGTGCCAGTAACACCCGCCCCGGGACAGGGGGCACAGATACGCAGTATTTT.

This chain connects TRBV6-5 to TRBJ1-2; D gene ambiguous. Germline V gene data show CDR1 as MNHEY and CDR2 as SVGAGI. With 6 bases removed from V and 4 bases from J, the gap between germline ends came to 15 bases. The CDR3 runs to 14 residues. The CDR3 here is CASRDGRILYGYTF. CDR3 in DNA: TGTGCCAGCAGGGACGGACGGATCCTCTATGGCTACACCTTC.

V gene TRBV28 combines with J gene TRBJ2-7, with 9 nucleotides matching TRBD2. This CDR3 comprises 15 residues. The germline CDR1 and CDR2 sequences are MDHEN and SYDVKM. J gave up 3 bases and V 6 bases, and 9 bases lay outside the gene matches. CDR3 in amino acids: CASSPGGSGSYEQYF. The CDR3 nucleotides are TGTGCCAGCAGCCCAGGGGGTAGCGGGAGCTACGAGCAGTACTTC.

V usage is TRBV6-5 and J usage is TRBJ2-3, with unresolved D. Trimming removed 5 bases from V and 8 bases from J, with 14 bases in between. Germline V gene lookup returns CDR1 MNHEY and CDR2 SVGAGI. The CDR3 length is 13 residues. CDR3 bases: TGTGCCAGCAGTCCCCGGGCGGATATTACGCAGTATTTT. Protein sequence: CASSPRADITQYF.

The chain links TRBV5-1 to TRBJ2-1; D is undetermined. The CDR3 contains 13 residues. Trimming took off 3 bases at V and 12 bases at J, with 16 bases between the two ends. CDR1 SGHRS and CDR2 YFSETQ come from the germline V gene. DNA of the CDR3: TGCGCCAGCAGCTCCCCGCTTCTCACGGGGCAGTTCTTC. It specifies CASSSPLLTGQFF. Drawing the rest from reference TRBV5-1 and TRBJ2-1, the complete variable domain is KAGVTQTPRYLIKTRGQQVTLSCSPISGHRSVSWYQQTPGQGLQFLFEYFSETQRNKGNFPGRFSGRQFSNSRSEMNVSTLELGDSALYLCASSSPLLTGQFFGPGTRLTVL.

V and J are TRBV15 and TRBJ2-7, with D hard to call. In germline, CDR1 is LNHNV, CDR2 YYDKDF (reference sequence). Trimming removed 7 bases from V and 0 bases from J, with 13 bases in between. This CDR3 is 14 amino acids long. The DNA of the CDR3 is TGTGCCACCAACACCCCCGGCCTCTCCTACGAGCAGTACTTC. Translating it yields CATNTPGLSYEQYF.

The chain links TRBV25-1 to TRBJ1-6; tentatively, D is TRBD1 (5 bases). The CDR3 consists of 14 residues. V lost 6 bases and J lost 4, with 10 bases in between. The germline CDR1 and CDR2 sequences are MGHDK and SYGVNS. CDR3 nucleotide sequence: TGTGCCAGCAGAGCTCAGGGTTATAATTCACCCCTCCACTTT. The encoded protein is CASRAQGYNSPLHF.

The rearrangement links TRBV9 to TRBJ2-5, with TRBD2 identical over 8 bases. Losses at the gene ends were 3 bases for V and 2 bases for J; bases not matched to a gene: 6. The CDR3 is 15 amino acids. CDR1 is SGDLS and CDR2 is YYNGEE in the germline V gene. CDR3 DNA sequence: TGTGCCAGCAGCGCACCGGGACTAGGGCAAGAGACCCAGTACTTC. Its protein product is CASSAPGLGQETQYF. Supplemented by reference TRBV9 and TRBJ2-5, the full variable domain reads DSGVTQTPKHLITATGQRVTLRCSPRSGDLSVYWYQQSLDQGLQFLIQYYNGEERAKGNILERFSAQQFPDLHSELNLSSLELGDSALYFCASSAPGLGQETQYFGPGTRLLVL.

The chain uses TRBV27 and TRBJ2-7; 9 bases are a match to TRBD1. Per the germline V gene, CDR1 is MNHEY and CDR2 is SMNVEV (reference sequence). The CDR3 sequence is 13 residues long. Trimming removed 5 bases from V and 4 bases from J; junction bases left unmatched: 3. CDR3 sequence: CASSTGQGYEQYF. The CDR3 coding sequence is TGTGCCAGCAGTACAGGACAGGGGTACGAGCAGTACTTC.

V and J are TRBV9 and TRBJ2-5; 11 positions agree with TRBD2. CDR1 is SGDLS and CDR2 is YYNGEE in the germline V gene. The ends lost 2 bases at V and 5 bases at J; junction bases unmatched: 5. This CDR3 contains 15 residues. This CDR3 is CASSVQSSGRETQYF. The CDR3 nucleotides read TGTGCCAGCAGCGTTCAGTCTAGCGGGAGGGAGACCCAGTACTTC.

In this sample, this clone turned up a few times. This CDR3 is CASSTVGTGVQETQYF. Written as DNA, the CDR3 is TGTGCCAGTAGTACCGTAGGGACAGGGGTCCAAGAGACCCAGTACTTC. The chain joins TRBV19 to TRBJ2-5; the match to TRBD1 covers 10 bases. The CDR3 extends over 16 amino acids. The V and J ends lost 4 bases and 1 base, in that order; junction bases with no gene match: 6. Germline V gives CDR1 LNHDA, CDR2 SQIVND (reference sequence).

The V gene is TRBV6-5, the J gene TRBJ1-2; D unclear. The CDR3 extends over 13 amino acids. Trimming removed 7 bases at V and 4 bases at J, with 13 bases between. Germline V CDR1 and CDR2: MNHEY, SVGAGI. This chain's CDR3 is CASTPRDIYGYTF. As DNA, the CDR3 is TGTGCCAGCACTCCGAGAGACATCTATGGCTACACCTTC.

This clone was seen a single time. V gene TRBV24-1 combines with J gene TRBJ2-3; 8 bases agree with TRBD1. Germline CDR1 and CDR2: KGHDR and SFDVKD. V lost 5 bases, J lost 2 bases, and 2 bases stayed unmatched. This CDR3 spans 14 amino acids. CDR3 nucleotide sequence: TGTGCCACCAGTGTGACAGGGGACACAGATACGCAGTATTTT. This sequence encodes CATSVTGDTDTQYF.

The rearrangement joins TRBV5-1 to TRBJ1-1; TRBD1 might be the D (6 bases). The ends were cut back, 4 bases at V and 12 bases at J, with 25 bases in the middle. Germline loops: CDR1 SGHRS, CDR2 YFSETQ. The CDR3 is 15 amino acids. The CDR3 here is CASSQNPNILDSPFF. The CDR3 bases are TGCGCCAGCAGCCAAAACCCAAATATCCTGGACAGCCCTTTCTTT.

The chain carries TRBV7-9 and TRBJ1-2; no clear D gene. Germline V gene data show CDR1 as SEHNR and CDR2 as FQNEAQ (reference sequence). This CDR3 contains 17 residues. The germline V and J ends were trimmed by 2 bases and 3 bases, with 19 bases remaining between them. CDR3 amino acids: CASSLSTGPENDYGYTF. The CDR3, as DNA: TGTGCCAGCAGCTTAAGTACCGGCCCGGAGAACGACTATGGCTACACCTTC. The variable domain in full, with the rest retrieved from reference TRBV7-9 and TRBJ1-2, is DTGVSQNPRHKITKRGQNVTFRCDPISEHNRLYWYRQTLGQGPEFLTYFQNEAQLEKSRLLSDRFSAERPKGSFSTLEIQRTEQGDSAMYLCASSLSTGPENDYGYTFGSGTRLTVV.

The chain employs TRBV10-2 and TRBJ2-7, with 10 bases that match TRBD2. The ends lost 8 bases at V and 4 bases at J; junction bases unmatched: 8. The CDR3 has 14 amino acids. Germline V gene sequence: CDR1 WSHSY, CDR2 SAAADI. The DNA of the CDR3 is TGCGCCAGCGGGCGAAGCGGGAGGGCTTACGAGCAGTACTTC. Translated: CASGRSGRAYEQYF.

V usage is TRBV24-1 and J usage is TRBJ2-7, with 7 bases matching TRBD1. J gave up 0 bases and V 6 bases, and 4 bases lay outside the gene matches. This CDR3 is built from 14 residues. CDR1 and CDR2 from the germline V gene are KGHDR and SFDVKD. The CDR3 loop reads CATSLWDSSYEQYF. The CDR3 nucleotides are TGTGCCACCAGTTTATGGGACAGCTCCTACGAGCAGTACTTC.

The chain links TRBV5-1 to TRBJ2-7; D perhaps matches TRBD2 (7 bases). The CDR3 consists of 16 residues. Trimming cost V 4 bases and J 3 bases, with 20 bases left between them. Germline V gene lookup returns CDR1 SGHRS and CDR2 YFSETQ. The CDR3 protein is CASSPRGAGSGYEQYF. The CDR3 nucleotides read TGCGCCAGCAGCCCCCGGGGGGCTGGTTCGGGCTACGAGCAGTACTTC.

V is TRBV10-2 and J is TRBJ2-2; weak D call: TRBD2 (6 bases). V shed 6 bases and J shed 3 bases, with 17 bases lying between them. Germline CDR1 and CDR2: WSHSY and SAAADI. The CDR3 is 16 amino acids. The CDR3 loop is CASRISAGRDTGELFF. The DNA of the CDR3 is TGCGCCAGCAGGATAAGCGCGGGAAGGGACACCGGGGAGCTGTTTTTT.

The rearrangement joins TRBV5-1 to TRBJ2-1; possibly TRBD2 for D (6 bases). Germline V lookup: CDR1 SGHRS, CDR2 YFSETQ. The ends were cut back, 0 bases at V and 7 bases at J, with 11 bases in the middle. The CDR3 runs to 14 residues. CDR3 bases: TGCGCCAGCAGCTTGGTTCCCGGAGGGAATGAGCAGTTCTTC. Protein sequence: CASSLVPGGNEQFF.

The chain carries TRBV2 and TRBJ2-7; 8 nucleotides align to TRBD1. Trimming cost V 4 bases and J 6 bases; bases outside gene matches: 2. The CDR3 covers 12 residues. Germline V gives CDR1 SNHLY, CDR2 FYNNEI. The CDR3 reads CASSGDRGEQYF. The DNA of the CDR3 is TGTGCCAGCAGTGGCGACAGGGGCGAGCAGTACTTC.

In DNA, the CDR3 is TGCGCCAGCAGTGCTAGCGGGGAAAGCTCCTACGAGCAGTACTTC. Amino acids: CASSASGESSYEQYF. The chain is built from TRBV10-1 and TRBJ2-7; 9 nucleotides line up with TRBD2. The CDR3 sequence is 15 residues long. Germline loops: CDR1 WNHNN, CDR2 SYGVQD (reference sequence). Unmatched junction bases numbered 4, after V lost 4 bases and J lost 0 bases.

The chain joins TRBV7-2 to TRBJ1-1, with D unresolved. V was clipped by 2 bases and J by 0 bases, with 16 bases between them. Germline CDR1 is SGHTA and CDR2 is FQGNSA. This CDR3 has 17 amino acids. In DNA, the CDR3 is TGTGCCAGCAGCTTAAATCGGATGATGGGCATGAACACTGAAGCTTTCTTT. Its protein product is CASSLNRMMGMNTEAFF.